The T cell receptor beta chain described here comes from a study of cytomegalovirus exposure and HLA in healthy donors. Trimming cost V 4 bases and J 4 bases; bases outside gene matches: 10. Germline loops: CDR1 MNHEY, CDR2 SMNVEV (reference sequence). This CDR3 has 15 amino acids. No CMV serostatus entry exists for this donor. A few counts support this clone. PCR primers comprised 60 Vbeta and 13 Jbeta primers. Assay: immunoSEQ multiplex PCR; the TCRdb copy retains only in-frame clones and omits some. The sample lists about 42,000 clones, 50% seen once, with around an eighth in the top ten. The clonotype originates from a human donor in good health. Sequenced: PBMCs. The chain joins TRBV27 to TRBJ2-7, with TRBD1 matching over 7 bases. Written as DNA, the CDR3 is TGTGCCAGCAGTTCGGCCGGGACAGCCCAATACGAGCAGTACTTC. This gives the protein CASSSAGTAQYEQYF.